These 10 T cell receptor beta chains came from one sample sequenced in a study of T cell repertoires in cytomegalovirus infection. TCRdb fed the reads into MiXCR, producing one record per CDR3 protein. Altogether about 260,000 distinct CDR3 sequences are present, roughly an eighth being singletons, with the ten largest covering roughly 9.7%. Sequencing was performed on PBMCs. Every receptor here comes from a human donor in good health (CMV status not recorded). Some clones in this sample may be carry-over from other donors' samples.

This clonotype appeared many times. The rearrangement uses TRBV20-1 and TRBJ2-1; 8 bases align to TRBD2. Germline-derived CDR1 and CDR2 are DFQATT and SNEGSKA (reference sequence). This CDR3 is built from 16 residues. Trimming cost V 1 base and J 4 bases; bases outside gene matches: 9. The CDR3 nucleotides read TGCAGTGCTAGAGCCCTCACGGGGGGGTTTTACAATGAGCAGTTCTTC. Its translation: CSARALTGGFYNEQFF.

The rearrangement links TRBV29-1 to TRBJ1-4, with no clear D. Germline assignment: CDR1 SQVTM and CDR2 ANQGSEA. The CDR3 is 14 amino acids. The V and J ends lost 5 bases and 1 base respectively, with 11 bases between them. CDR3 sequence reads: CSVWTGVTNEKLFF. DNA for the CDR3: TGCAGCGTTTGGACCGGGGTAACTAATGAAAAACTGTTTTTT.

This clonotype has a handful of counts. DNA for the CDR3: TGCAGTGCGTGGACTAGCGGACCCGCTGGCGAGCAGTACTTC. It translates to CSAWTSGPAGEQYF. The chain joins TRBV20-1 to TRBJ2-7; 10 nucleotides line up with TRBD2. With 6 bases clipped from V and 6 bases from J, the junction kept 11 bases outside the gene matches. The CDR3 has 14 residues. Germline CDR1 reads DFQATT; CDR2 reads SNEGSKA (reference sequence).

This clonotype was found a few times. This chain links TRBV5-8 with TRBJ2-7; weak D call: TRBD2 (5 bases). The germline V and J ends were trimmed by 0 bases and 3 bases, with 13 bases remaining between them. CDR3 length equals 15 residues. The germline V gene has CDR1 SGHTS and CDR2 YDEGEE. CDR3 residues: CASSLAPGIGYEQYF. CDR3 DNA sequence: TGTGCCAGCAGCTTGGCGCCCGGGATCGGCTACGAGCAGTACTTC.

This clonotype has a count of ten or more. J is TRBJ2-7 and V is TRBV18, with TRBD1 matching over 8 bases. CDR3 length: 17 amino acids. Germline loops: CDR1 KGHSH, CDR2 LQKENI. V lost 5 bases, J lost 0 bases, and 12 bases stayed unmatched. DNA for the CDR3: TGTGCCAGCTCAGACACCCCCGGGACAGGACACTCCTACGAGCAGTACTTC. Protein product: CASSDTPGTGHSYEQYF.

The chain is built from TRBV7-9 and TRBJ2-5, with D possibly being TRBD2 (5 bases). CDR1 is SEHNR and CDR2 is FQNEAQ in the germline V gene (reference sequence). The CDR3 runs to 13 residues. V was clipped by 5 bases and J by 3 bases, with 10 bases between them. CDR3: CASSRTGEETQYF. The CDR3 bases are TGTGCCAGCAGCCGGACCGGGGAAGAGACCCAGTACTTC.

This clonotype was detected many times. The chain couples TRBV28 to TRBJ2-7; TRBD1 or TRBD2 may be the D gene (5 bases each). The V end was cut by 5 bases, the J end by 1 base, with 15 bases between. Germline CDR1 reads MDHEN; CDR2 reads SYDVKM. The CDR3 has 15 residues. CDR3 in amino acids: CASSAPGRRSYEQYF. The CDR3 DNA sequence: TGTGCCAGCAGTGCCCCGGGACGGAGATCCTACGAGCAGTACTTC.

The rearrangement uses TRBV18 and TRBJ1-2; 7 positions match TRBD1. CDR1 and CDR2 (germline): KGHSH, LQKENI. The CDR3 is 14 residues long. V shed 3 bases and J 7 bases; nucleotides not matched to a gene: 8. Written as DNA, the CDR3 is TGTGCCAGCTCACCCGCAGGGGGACTGGGTGGCTACACCTTC. Translation: CASSPAGGLGGYTF.

As for this clonotype: Being one base from a much bigger clone, this may be a read error. This chain connects TRBV6-1 to TRBJ2-2; 8 bases agree with TRBD2. Germline CDR1 and CDR2: MNHNS and SASEGT. The CDR3 covers 15 residues. With 10 bases clipped from V and 2 bases from J, the junction kept 9 bases outside the gene matches. CDR3 sequence: CANRGAGGNTGELFF. Here the CDR3 DNA reads TGTGCCAACAGAGGGGCGGGGGGAAACACCGGGGAGCTGTTTTTT.

This clonotype was observed a handful of times. The J gene is TRBJ1-5, the V gene TRBV2; 9 nucleotides align to TRBD1. CDR3 size: 14 residues. V lost 7 bases, J lost 5 bases, and 6 bases stayed unmatched. Germline V lookup: CDR1 SNHLY, CDR2 FYNNEI. CDR3 sequence reads: CASTRDRAYQPQHF. As DNA, the CDR3 is TGTGCCAGCACCCGGGACAGGGCTTATCAGCCCCAGCATTTT.